These 16 T cell receptor beta chains share one sample of origin, sequenced in a study of OX40 agonist ivuxolimab in advanced cancers. Sequencing was performed with immunoSEQ multiplex PCR; in TCRdb, only in-frame clones are kept and a portion is missing. This sample yields some 62,000 clones, of which 80% to 95% are seen a single time; about 0.66% belongs to the top ten. The starting material was CD4+ or CD8+ T cells sorted from blood, obtained in a trial of the OX40 agonist ivuxolimab. Receptors originate from an adult with an advanced solid tumor such as melanoma, head and neck, liver or kidney cancer.

The gene calls are TRBV5-4 and TRBJ2-2, with 16 bases identical to TRBD2. CDR1 SGHNT and CDR2 YYREEE come from the germline V gene (reference sequence). The CDR3 extends over 17 amino acids. V trimming: 5 bases; J trimming: 7 bases; junction bases outside the gene matches: 8. This CDR3 reads CASSDGTSGRGGGELFF. CDR3 nucleotide sequence: TGTGCCAGCAGTGACGGGACTAGCGGGAGGGGAGGCGGGGAGCTGTTTTTT.

CDR3 nucleotides: TGTGCCAGCAACAGGGGAGTCGAGCAGTACTTC. The encoded protein is CASNRGVEQYF. J is TRBJ2-7 and V is TRBV21-1; the D call in the table, TRBD1, was not verified against the DNA. TRBV21-1 represents a pseudogene. The CDR3 contains 11 residues.

This clone was recorded once. The gene calls are TRBV19 and TRBJ1-5; 7 nucleotides line up with TRBD1. CDR1 and CDR2 (germline): LNHDA, SQIVND (reference sequence). V trimming: 4 bases; J trimming: 2 bases; junction bases outside the gene matches: 5. This CDR3 has 15 amino acids. CDR3: CASSTGTAGNQPQHF. The CDR3 nucleotides are TGTGCCAGTAGTACAGGGACAGCCGGCAATCAGCCCCAGCATTTT.

The V gene is TRBV5-1, the J gene TRBJ1-1; TRBD1 matches 7 bases. CDR3 size: 13 residues. Germline CDR1 SGHRS, CDR2 YFSETQ. The V and J ends lost 1 base and 4 bases, in that order; junction bases with no gene match: 1. The CDR3 here is CASSLKGATEAFF. In DNA, the CDR3 is TGCGCCAGCAGCTTGAAGGGGGCCACTGAAGCTTTCTTT.

The chain joins TRBV6-6 to TRBJ1-1; the D gene is possibly TRBD1 (6 bases). The CDR3 has 14 residues. Germline V gene data show CDR1 as MNHNY and CDR2 as SVGAGI (reference sequence). Trimming shortened V by 2 bases and J by 2 bases, and 9 bases separated the two germline ends. The CDR3 reads CASSYGQLNTEAFF. CDR3 coding DNA: TGTGCCAGCAGTTACGGACAGCTCAACACTGAAGCTTTCTTT.

The chain employs TRBV2 and TRBJ2-5; 14 nucleotides line up with TRBD2. V shed 5 bases and J 4 bases; nucleotides not matched to a gene: 12. Germline V gene sequence: CDR1 SNHLY, CDR2 FYNNEI. CDR3 length equals 18 residues. This CDR3 is CASSPRTSGRTGVETQYF. The CDR3 DNA follows: TGTGCCAGCAGTCCCAGGACTAGCGGGAGGACAGGGGTAGAGACCCAGTACTTC.

V usage is TRBV4-1 and J usage is TRBJ1-2; 7 bases fit TRBD1. Per the germline V gene, CDR1 is MGHRA and CDR2 is YSYEKL. This CDR3 contains 21 residues. V was clipped by 0 bases and J by 2 bases; unmatched bases: 21. The CDR3 bases are TGCGCCAGCAGCCAAGATAGATCCCTTGAACAGGGGTCCCATCTGAACTATGGCTACACCTTC. Translation gives CASSQDRSLEQGSHLNYGYTF.

This chain connects TRBV5-4 to TRBJ2-3, with TRBD2 matching over 10 bases. Germline assignment: CDR1 SGHNT and CDR2 YYREEE (reference sequence). The CDR3 is 16 residues long. V lost 1 base and J lost 3; bases outside the gene matches: 5. The chain's CDR3 is CASSLRLAGETDTQYF. The CDR3 DNA reads as TGTGCCAGCAGCTTGAGGCTAGCGGGGGAAACAGATACGCAGTATTTT.

This clone was seen only a few times. The J gene is TRBJ1-6, the V gene TRBV11-2; 7 positions match TRBD1. V shed 3 bases and J 6 bases; nucleotides not matched to a gene: 2. The CDR3 loop spans 14 amino acids. Germline CDR1 and CDR2: SGHAT and FQNNGV. In DNA, the CDR3 is TGTGCCAGCAGCTTGGGACAGACTAATTCACCCCTCCACTTT. Its protein is CASSLGQTNSPLHF.

This chain's CDR3 is CASSHNFGSYNEQFF. The CDR3 nucleotides are TGTGCCAGCAGCCACAATTTTGGGTCTTACAATGAGCAGTTCTTC. The rearrangement uses TRBV6-5 and TRBJ2-1; no clear D. Germline CDR1 is MNHEY and CDR2 is SVGAGI. Between the trimmed V and J ends, which lost 6 bases and 4 bases, there was a span of 16 bases. The CDR3 has 15 residues.

The chain has TRBV2 and TRBJ2-2; TRBD1 matches 11 bases. Germline V CDR1 and CDR2: SNHLY, FYNNEI. The trim removed 7 bases at V and 8 bases at J, leaving 9 bases unmatched. The CDR3 is 15 amino acids. This chain's CDR3 is CASIKDRGPSGELFF. The CDR3, as DNA: TGTGCCAGCATTAAGGACAGGGGGCCGAGTGGGGAGCTGTTTTTT.

The chain combines TRBV6-5 with TRBJ2-5, with a tentative D call TRBD2 (6 bases). This CDR3 region has 15 residues. Trimming shortened V by 8 bases and J by 4 bases, and 20 bases separated the two germline ends. From germline, CDR1 is MNHEY and CDR2 SVGAGI. In DNA, the CDR3 is TGTGCCAGCTCTGCGGCGGTCGGGAGAGGAGAGACCCAGTACTTC. Residues: CASSAAVGRGETQYF.

J is TRBJ2-7 and V is TRBV6-5; 8 positions agree with TRBD1. Germline CDR1 and CDR2: MNHEY and SVGAGI. The CDR3 sequence is 12 residues long. The trim removed 5 bases at V and 12 bases at J, leaving 9 bases unmatched. The CDR3 DNA reads TGTGCCAGCAGTCGGACAGGGACCTTCCTGTACTTC. Protein sequence: CASSRTGTFLYF.

This clone has a single count. The same CDR3 can be traced to other DNA sequences in this sample. The rearrangement links TRBV30 to TRBJ2-2; 10 nucleotides agree with TRBD1. CDR3 length: 14 residues. Germline loops: CDR1 GTSNPN, CDR2 SVGIG (reference sequence). CDR3 DNA sequence: TGTGCTTGGGCTGGGACAGGGGTTCCCGGGGAGCTGTTTTTT. Amino acid sequence: CAWAGTGVPGELFF.

V usage is TRBV15 and J usage is TRBJ2-1; 10 nucleotides match TRBD2. The CDR3 consists of 16 residues. From germline, CDR1 is LNHNV and CDR2 YYDKDF (reference sequence). V trimming: 9 bases; J trimming: 10 bases; junction bases outside the gene matches: 18. The CDR3 reads CATSRSSGGGSEEQFF. CDR3 in DNA: TGTGCCACAAGCCGATCGAGCGGGGGGGGGTCCGAAGAGCAGTTCTTC.

This clone came up a few times. The J gene is TRBJ1-5, the V gene TRBV6-1; 8 bases agree with TRBD1. The CDR3 is 15 amino acids. In germline, CDR1 is MNHNS, CDR2 SASEGT. After removal of 1 base from V and 2 bases from J, the junction contained 1 base not matched to a gene. The CDR3 DNA reads as TGTGCCAGCAGTGAAGTGGGACAGGGCAATCAGCCCCAGCATTTT. It encodes CASSEVGQGNQPQHF.